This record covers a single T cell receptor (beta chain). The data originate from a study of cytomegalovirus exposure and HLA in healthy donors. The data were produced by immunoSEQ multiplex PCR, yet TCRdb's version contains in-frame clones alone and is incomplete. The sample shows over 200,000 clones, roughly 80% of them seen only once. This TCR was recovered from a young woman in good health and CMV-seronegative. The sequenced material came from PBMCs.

CDR3 nucleotides: TGTGCCTGGAGTGTAGGGGTGACTGAAGCTTTCTTT. Translating gives CAWSVGVTEAFF. The rearrangement links TRBV30 to TRBJ1-1; D is perhaps TRBD1 (5 bases). Per germline, CDR1 GTSNPN and CDR2 SVGIG (reference sequence). V was clipped by 0 bases and J by 5 bases, with 7 bases between them. The CDR3 runs to 12 residues.